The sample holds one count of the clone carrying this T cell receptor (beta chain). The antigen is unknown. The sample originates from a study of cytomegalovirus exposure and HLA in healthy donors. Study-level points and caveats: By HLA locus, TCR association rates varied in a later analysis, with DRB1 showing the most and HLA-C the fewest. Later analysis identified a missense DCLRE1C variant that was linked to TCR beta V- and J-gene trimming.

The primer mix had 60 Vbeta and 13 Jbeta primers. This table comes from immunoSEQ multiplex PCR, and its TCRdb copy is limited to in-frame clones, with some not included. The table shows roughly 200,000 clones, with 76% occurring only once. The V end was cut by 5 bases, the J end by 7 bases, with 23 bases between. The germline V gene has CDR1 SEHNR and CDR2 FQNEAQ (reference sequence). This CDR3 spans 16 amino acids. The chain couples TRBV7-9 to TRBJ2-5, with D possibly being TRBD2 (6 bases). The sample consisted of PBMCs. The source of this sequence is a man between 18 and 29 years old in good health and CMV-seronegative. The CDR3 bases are TGTGCCAGCAGCCTTTCCCGGGGAGGCGGTAGCGGGACCCAGTACTTC. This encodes CASSLSRGGGSGTQYF.